A selection of T cell receptor beta chains follows, all from one sample in a study of blood T cell repertoires in COVID-19. Libraries were prepared by immunoSEQ multiplex PCR; TCRdb keeps only in-frame clonotypes and omits some of them. The sample lists about 480,000 clones; roughly nine tenths were seen once. The specimen was peripheral blood. Receptor source: a woman in her forties or fifties with COVID-19, enrolled during active disease. Each CDR3 is given with its conserved first and last residue. D genes are given only for firm matches. A row's size may be missing; if present it is once, few, many or a size class.

J gene | D gene | V gene | clone size | CDR3 protein | CDR3 DNA
TRBJ1-5 | NA | TRBV18 | once | CASSPAGTPNQPQHF | TGTGCCAGCTCACCAGCCGGGACACCCAATCAGCCCCAGCATTTT
TRBJ1-1 | NA | TRBV7-9 | NA | CASSLEGGVWAFF | TGTGCCAGCAGCTTAGAGGGCGGGGTATGGGCTTTCTTT
TRBJ2-5 | TRBD2 | TRBV2 | NA | CASSLSGTSGSTSGYF | TGTGCCAGCAGTCTCAGCGGGACTAGCGGGTCAACAAGTGGGTACTTC
TRBJ2-3 | TRBD2 | TRBV18 | few | CASSPPQRGSDTQYF | TGTGCCAGCTCACCACCGCAGCGGGGTAGCGATACGCAGTATTTT
TRBJ1-4 | NA | TRBV5-6 | NA | CASSLAGGPGEKLFF | TGTGCCAGCAGCTTGGCCGGTGGGCCGGGGGAAAAACTGTTTTTT
TRBJ1-1 | TRBD1 | TRBV3-1/TRBV3-2 | few | CASRHRGPNTEAFF | TGTGCCAGCAGACACAGGGGGCCGAACACTGAAGCTTTCTTT
TRBJ1-1 | NA | TRBV11-2 | NA | CASSLGQMNTEAFF | TGTGCCAGCAGCTTAGGCCAGATGAACACTGAAGCTTTCTTT
TRBJ2-7 | NA | TRBV12-3/TRBV12-4 | NA | CASTQTGVGEQYF | TGTGCCAGCACTCAAACGGGGGTTGGCGAGCAGTACTTC
TRBJ2-3 | NA | TRBV19 | NA | CASSKAGRGATDTQYF | TGTGCCAGTAGTAAGGCGGGACGGGGGGCCACAGATACGCAGTATTTT
TRBJ1-4 | NA | TRBV5-6 | NA | CASSHVGEGAEEEKLFF | TGTGCCAGCAGCCACGTGGGTGAAGGGGCTGAAGAAGAAAAACTGTTTTTT
TRBJ1-5 | TRBD1 | TRBV27 | NA | CASSLDRAGPQHF | TGTGCCAGCAGTTTAGACAGGGCTGGGCCCCAGCATTTT
TRBJ2-1 | NA | TRBV12-5 | NA | CASNRASYNEQFF | TGTGCTAGTAACAGGGCTTCCTACAATGAGCAGTTCTTC
TRBJ1-2 | NA | TRBV2 | NA | CASTPEAAYGYTF | TGTGCCAGCACCCCGGAAGCGGCCTATGGCTACACCTTC
TRBJ2-7 | NA | TRBV10-3 | NA | CAISEQGGVAEQYF | TGTGCCATCAGTGAGCAGGGAGGAGTCGCCGAGCAGTACTTC
TRBJ1-5 | TRBD1 | TRBV30 | NA | CAWSVGQGYQPQHF | TGTGCCTGGAGTGTAGGACAGGGATATCAGCCCCAGCATTTT
TRBJ1-1 | NA | TRBV11-1 | few | CASSLGKGYPRTEAFF | TGTGCCAGCAGCTTAGGGAAGGGGTACCCTAGGACTGAAGCTTTCTTT
TRBJ2-3 | NA | TRBV4-2 | NA | CASSQDIEPGRLYF | TGTGCCAGCAGCCAAGACATCGAACCGGGTCGACTATATTTT
TRBJ1-4 | NA | TRBV18 | NA | CASSDEWRNEKLFF | TGTGCCAGCTCGGATGAATGGCGGAATGAAAAACTGTTTTTT
TRBJ1-5 | NA | TRBV27 | NA | CASSLGGPGWQPQHF | TGTGCCAGCAGTTTAGGAGGGCCCGGATGGCAGCCCCAGCATTTT
TRBJ1-1 | NA | TRBV30 | NA | CAWSVTGDTEAFF | TGTGCCTGGAGTGTAACGGGGGACACTGAAGCTTTCTTT
TRBJ2-7 | NA | TRBV20-1 | NA | CSASGGRSYEQYF | TGCAGTGCTAGTGGCGGTCGGAGCTACGAGCAGTACTTC
TRBJ1-2 | NA | TRBV4-1 | NA | CASSQEPGLYGYTF | TGCGCCAGCAGCCAAGAACCAGGGCTATATGGCTACACCTTC
TRBJ2-5 | TRBD2 | TRBV5-1 | NA | CASSLAGRGETQYF | TGCGCCAGCAGCTTGGCCGGGAGGGGGGAGACCCAGTACTTC
TRBJ1-2 | NA | TRBV19 | NA | CASSITHGGNYGYTF | TGTGCCAGTAGTATAACCCACGGGGGTAACTATGGCTACACCTTC
TRBJ1-1 | TRBD1 | TRBV2 | NA | CASTAGGLTEAFF | TGTGCCAGCACAGCAGGGGGTCTCACTGAAGCTTTCTTT
TRBJ2-1 | NA | TRBV28 | NA | CASRPTGNEQFF | TGTGCCAGCAGGCCCACTGGCAATGAGCAGTTCTTC
TRBJ2-5 | TRBD1 | TRBV30 | NA | CAWSTGGAETQYF | TGTGCCTGGAGTACAGGGGGTGCGGAGACCCAGTACTTC
TRBJ1-5 | NA | TRBV29-1 | NA | CSVGDSYNQPQHF | TGCAGCGTCGGTGACAGTTACAATCAGCCCCAGCATTTT
TRBJ1-4 | NA | TRBV19 | once | CASSMQGRGEKLFF | TGTGCCAGTAGTATGCAGGGGCGAGGAGAAAAACTGTTTTTT
TRBJ1-1 | NA | TRBV18 | NA | CASSPQGTEAFF | TGTGCCAGCTCACCTCAGGGGACTGAAGCTTTCTTT
TRBJ1-2 | NA | TRBV29-1 | NA | CSVQDNRGYTF | TGCAGCGTCCAAGACAACCGTGGCTACACCTTC